A selection of T cell receptor beta chains follows, all from one sample in a study of Ad26.COV2.S vaccination and SARS-CoV-2 variants. Generated by immunoSEQ multiplex PCR, the TCRdb table keeps only in-frame clones and is missing some. This table holds just under 250,000 clones, around 89% found once. The material was peripheral blood, obtained in a trial of Ad26.COV2.S vaccine versus placebo. The receptors derive from a person between 18 and 59 years old who received the Ad26.COV2.S COVID-19 vaccine or a placebo. The CDR3 runs from the conserved cysteine through the conserved F or W. The order of the fields is V gene, D gene, J gene, clone size, CDR3 protein, CDR3 DNA. The D gene is left open where the match is weak. Size is omitted from some rows. Given values are once, few, many or a class for expanded clones.

>TRBV4-2|TRBD1|TRBJ2-7|-
CASSQLQGFEQYF
TGTGCCAGCAGCCAGTTACAGGGGTTCGAGCAGTACTTC
>TRBV28|TRBD1|TRBJ2-2|-
CASSLTGNGAGELFF
TGTGCCAGCAGCTTGACAGGGAACGGAGCCGGGGAGCTGTTTTTT
>TRBV7-8|TRBD1|TRBJ1-4|once
CASSLGDRVFEKLFF
TGTGCCAGCAGCTTAGGAGACAGGGTTTTTGAAAAACTGTTTTTT
>TRBV5-8|-|TRBJ1-2|-
CASSFPNPIYGYTF
TGTGCCAGCAGCTTTCCAAACCCCATCTATGGCTACACCTTC
>TRBV4-2|-|TRBJ2-1|-
CASSQLDIAYNEQFF
TGTGCCAGCAGCCAATTGGACATCGCATACAATGAGCAGTTCTTC
>TRBV7-2|-|TRBJ1-3|-
CASSLQAGTAGNTIYF
TGTGCCAGCAGCCTCCAGGCAGGGACGGCTGGAAACACCATATATTTT
>TRBV4-2|-|TRBJ2-1|-
CASSPTGPLDEQFF
TGTGCCAGCAGCCCCACGGGCCCGCTTGATGAGCAGTTCTTC
>TRBV5-1|-|TRBJ1-4|-
CASTTTATNEKLFF
TGCGCCAGCACCACGACGGCAACTAATGAAAAACTGTTTTTT
>TRBV28|TRBD1|TRBJ1-1|-
CASSLPPGQGLNTEAFF
TGTGCCAGCAGTTTGCCCCCGGGACAGGGGTTGAACACTGAAGCTTTCTTT
>TRBV15|-|TRBJ2-7|-
CATSTGGRGMGYEQYF
TGTGCCACCAGCACGGGTGGGCGGGGAATGGGGTACGAGCAGTACTTC
>TRBV28|TRBD1|TRBJ2-7|few
CASRRQGSYEQYF
TGTGCCAGCAGACGACAGGGTTCCTACGAGCAGTACTTC
>TRBV10-3|TRBD2|TRBJ2-1|-
CAISSAGTSSPNEQFF
TGTGCCATCAGCTCGGCCGGGACTAGCTCCCCCAATGAGCAGTTCTTC
>TRBV5-6|-|TRBJ1-4|-
CASSSPGASGEKLFF
TGTGCCAGCAGCTCGCCGGGGGCCTCGGGAGAAAAACTGTTTTTT
>TRBV9|TRBD1|TRBJ1-3|-
CASAKRGTGVMGNTIYF
TGTGCCAGCGCAAAAAGGGGGACAGGGGTTATGGGAAACACCATATATTTT
>TRBV27|-|TRBJ1-1|-
CASRLTGNTEAFF
TGTGCCAGCAGGTTGACAGGGAACACTGAAGCTTTCTTT
>TRBV6-6|TRBD1|TRBJ1-3|-
CASEPGQGVYTIYF
TGTGCCAGCGAACCGGGACAGGGCGTGTACACCATATATTTT
>TRBV7-2|-|TRBJ1-1|few
CASSSVTEAFF
TGTGCCAGCAGCTCAGTCACTGAAGCTTTCTTT
>TRBV27|TRBD2|TRBJ2-1|-
CASSPAGGPRNEQFF
TGTGCCAGCAGCCCAGCGGGGGGGCCGAGGAATGAGCAGTTCTTC
>TRBV28|-|TRBJ1-2|-
CASSPAGAGDRGYTF
TGTGCCAGCAGTCCAGCGGGGGCAGGGGACCGGGGCTACACCTTC
>TRBV7-9|-|TRBJ2-1|-
CASSTITGPGHEQFF
TGTGCCAGCAGCACTATTACGGGACCCGGGCATGAGCAGTTCTTC
>TRBV30|-|TRBJ1-1|-
CAWSVWQGGTEAFF
TGTGCCTGGAGTGTATGGCAGGGAGGGACTGAAGCTTTCTTT
>TRBV5-1|TRBD1|TRBJ1-5|-
CASSLGGTGGQPQHF
TGCGCCAGCAGCTTGGGTGGGACAGGGGGTCAGCCCCAGCATTTT